The 11 T cell receptor beta chains reported below all come from one sample, sequenced in a study of blood T cell repertoires in COVID-19. TCRdb's table, derived via immunoSEQ multiplex PCR, lists solely in-frame clones and lacks some. This sample has some 240,000 clones, with 90% found just once. Sequences were obtained from peripheral blood. The receptors stem from a woman aged 60-75 years with COVID-19, enrolled during active disease.

The chain has TRBV7-2 and TRBJ2-1, with TRBD2 matching 10 bases. The germline V gene has CDR1 SGHTA and CDR2 FQGNSA. V lost 5 bases, J lost 4 bases, and 14 bases stayed unmatched. This CDR3 has 18 residues. This CDR3 reads CASSEFASGGLSYNEQFF. In DNA form, the CDR3 reads TGTGCCAGCAGCGAATTTGCTAGCGGGGGCCTATCATACAATGAGCAGTTCTTC.

This clone was counted once. The chain is built from TRBV5-1 and TRBJ2-1; the D gene is possibly TRBD1 (6 bases). This CDR3 has 16 amino acids. V lost 3 bases, J lost 2 bases, and 15 bases lay in between. Germline CDR1 and CDR2: SGHRS and YFSETQ. The CDR3 spells CASSSEWTETYNEQFF. Written as DNA, the CDR3 is TGCGCCAGCAGCTCTGAGTGGACAGAGACCTACAATGAGCAGTTCTTC.

This clone was recorded a few times. The chain is built from TRBV7-9 and TRBJ1-6, with D possibly matching TRBD1 (5 bases). The CDR3 has 16 amino acids. CDR1 is SEHNR and CDR2 is FQNEAQ in the germline V gene (reference sequence). V shed 3 bases and J shed 8 bases, with 17 bases lying between them. CDR3 region: CASSFVQGNMHSPLHF. The CDR3 bases are TGTGCCAGCAGCTTCGTGCAGGGAAACATGCATTCACCCCTCCACTTT.

J is TRBJ1-5 and V is TRBV27; perhaps TRBD1 as D (5 bases). V was trimmed by 3 bases and J by 0 bases, leaving 18 bases between them. The CDR3 has 18 residues. CDR1 MNHEY and CDR2 SMNVEV come from the germline V gene (reference sequence). CDR3: CASSLGGFGAGSNQPQHF. CDR3 DNA sequence: TGTGCCAGCAGTTTGGGGGGATTCGGGGCTGGTAGCAATCAGCCCCAGCATTTT.

The genes are TRBV9 and TRBJ1-1, with D possibly matching TRBD1 (5 bases). V was cut by 2 bases and J by 0 bases, with 14 bases left in between. Per germline, CDR1 SGDLS and CDR2 YYNGEE. CDR3 length: 16 amino acids. CDR3 loop: CASSVFQGLMNTEAFF. As DNA, the CDR3 is TGTGCCAGCAGCGTGTTTCAGGGTCTTATGAACACTGAAGCTTTCTTT.

V and J are TRBV3-1 (or the pseudogene TRBV3-2) and TRBJ2-1; 8 bases align to TRBD2. There are 16 residues in the CDR3. Germline CDR1 is LGHDT and CDR2 is YNNKEL (reference sequence). With 2 bases clipped from V and 7 bases from J, the junction kept 10 bases outside the gene matches. CDR3: CASSQHTISGANEQFF. In DNA, the CDR3 is TGTGCCAGCAGCCAACATACAATTAGCGGGGCAAATGAGCAGTTCTTC.

V is TRBV7-2 and J is TRBJ1-1; D not resolved. V lost 9 bases to trimming and J lost 4 bases, with 12 bases between them. Germline CDR1 is SGHTA and CDR2 is FQGNSA. The CDR3 totals 12 residues. The CDR3 sequence is CASGRAGTEAFF. CDR3 DNA sequence: TGTGCCAGTGGCCGGGCGGGCACTGAAGCTTTCTTT. Filled out from reference TRBV7-2 and TRBJ1-1, the complete variable domain reads GAGVSQSPSNKVTEKGKDVELRCDPISGHTALYWYRQSLGQGLEFLIYFQGNSAPDKSGLPSDRFSAERTGGSVSTLTIQRTQQEDSAVYLCASGRAGTEAFFGQGTRLTVV.

This sequence joins TRBV5-4 and TRBJ1-2; D gene unclear. This CDR3 spans 14 amino acids. Germline CDR1 is SGHNT and CDR2 is YYREEE (reference sequence). V lost 0 bases and J 6 bases, leaving 12 bases between the germline ends. The CDR3 region is CASSLASQGDGYTF. As DNA, the CDR3 is TGTGCCAGCAGCTTGGCTTCCCAAGGAGATGGCTACACCTTC. Using reference TRBV5-4 and TRBJ1-2 for the parts outside the CDR3, the full variable domain is ETGVTQSPTHLIKTRGQQVTLRCSSQSGHNTVSWYQQALGQGPQFIFQYYREEENGRGNFPPRFSGLQFPNYSSELNVNALELDDSALYLCASSLASQGDGYTFGSGTRLTVV.

As to this clone: The same CDR3 can be traced to other DNA sequences in this sample. This chain links TRBV4-3 with TRBJ2-7; D not certain. The CDR3 is 13 amino acids. Trimming cost V 0 bases and J 4 bases, with 7 bases left between them. Germline assignment: CDR1 LGHNA and CDR2 YSLEER. CDR3 nucleotide sequence: TGCGCCAGCAGCCAAGATCTCTCTTACGAGCAGTACTTC. Translation gives CASSQDLSYEQYF.

This chain links TRBV7-2 with TRBJ2-2; 10 bases are a match to TRBD2. CDR3 length: 15 amino acids. The germline gives CDR1 SGHTA, CDR2 FQGNSA. Trimming took 4 bases from V and 5 from J; bases not matched to a gene: 4. The CDR3 nucleotides are TGTGCCAGCAGCTCCCGACTAGCGGGTACCGGGGAGCTGTTTTTT. It yields the protein CASSSRLAGTGELFF.

The rearrangement uses TRBV19 and TRBJ1-3; D uncertain. Trimming pared 3 bases from V and 7 bases from J, leaving 16 bases between. Germline V gene lookup returns CDR1 LNHDA and CDR2 SQIVND (reference sequence). The CDR3 spans 15 residues. Here the CDR3 DNA reads TGTGCCAGTAGTATCGGAGGGAGTCTGGTGAACACCATATATTTT. Amino acids: CASSIGGSLVNTIYF.